Listed here are 29 T cell receptor beta chains from one sample, sequenced in a study of shared clonotypes between healthy human individuals. Generated by immunoSEQ multiplex PCR, the TCRdb table keeps only in-frame clones and is missing some. The data hold over a million clones, with 95% to 99% observed a single time. The sequenced material came from naive CD4+ T cells sorted from blood. Subset here: CD45RA+ positively selected. All receptors derive from a man younger than 40 in good health.

This chain joins TRBV7-6 and TRBJ2-1; D is perhaps TRBD1 (6 bases). The germline CDR1 and CDR2 sequences are SGHVS and FNYEAQ. The CDR3 is 14 amino acids. V was clipped by 3 bases and J by 10 bases, with 16 bases between them. The CDR3 spells CASSFRGQSGEQFF. CDR3 nucleotide sequence: TGTGCCAGCAGCTTTCGAGGACAGTCCGGGGAGCAGTTCTTC.

J is TRBJ1-5 and V is TRBV28; tentatively, D is TRBD1 (6 bases). The CDR3 is made up of 16 amino acids. The germline gives CDR1 MDHEN, CDR2 SYDVKM. The V gene lost 6 bases and the J gene lost 2 bases, with 17 bases spanning the gap. DNA for the CDR3: TGTGCCAGCAGACCGTGGGAGGGGGGAGGCAATCAGCCCCAGCATTTT. Translating gives CASRPWEGGGNQPQHF.

The rearrangement uses TRBV27 and TRBJ2-7; TRBD2 aligns across 13 bases. J was trimmed by 5 bases and V by 5 bases; bases with no gene match: 9. CDR3 length: 16 amino acids. Germline V gene data show CDR1 as MNHEY and CDR2 as SMNVEV (reference sequence). CDR3 in amino acids: CASSPLLAGGLHEQYF. The CDR3 DNA reads as TGTGCCAGCAGTCCGCTACTAGCGGGAGGGCTCCACGAGCAGTACTTC.

V and J are TRBV4-1 and TRBJ1-5; the D gene is possibly TRBD1 (6 bases). Trimming stripped 0 bases from V and 5 bases from J, with 17 bases between. Germline assignment: CDR1 MGHRA and CDR2 YSYEKL. The length of the CDR3 is 17 residues. The CDR3 region has the DNA TGCGCCAGCAGCCAAGAAGGGGGTATGAAAGTAGATCAGCCCCAGCATTTT. Its translation is CASSQEGGMKVDQPQHF.

The V and J genes are TRBV5-8 and TRBJ2-1, with D maybe TRBD1 (6 bases). The CDR3 spans 14 residues. V was shortened by 4 bases and J by 10 bases, with 18 bases between the two germline ends. Germline-derived CDR1 and CDR2 are SGHTS and YDEGEE. The CDR3 reads CASSLRLTGLEQFF. In nucleotides, the CDR3 is TGTGCCAGCAGCCTACGCCTAACAGGGCTCGAGCAGTTCTTC.

Comment on this clone: One end of the junction fails to match germline, which may point to a read error. V gene TRBV19 combines with J gene TRBJ1-5; perhaps TRBD1 as D (5 bases). Germline V lookup: CDR1 LNHDA, CDR2 SQIVND (reference sequence). The CDR3 consists of 11 residues. The CDR3 reads CASSIGAAPIF. The CDR3 DNA follows: TGTGCCAGTAGTATCGGGGCAGCGCCGATTTTT.

The chain has TRBV5-4 and TRBJ2-7; 7 bases map to TRBD2. J lost 7 bases, V lost 3 bases, and 16 bases had no gene match. Germline CDR1 and CDR2: SGHNT and YYREEE (reference sequence). The CDR3 length is 16 residues. The CDR3 nucleotides are TGTGCCAGCAGCTGGGACCGGGACTACCGGGCAGGGGAGCAGTACTTC. It encodes CASSWDRDYRAGEQYF.

The chain carries TRBV5-1 and TRBJ2-7, with 9 bases fitting TRBD1. This CDR3 is 13 amino acids long. Germline V gene data show CDR1 as SGHRS and CDR2 as YFSETQ. Germline trimming cut 3 bases from V and 7 bases from J; bases unmatched to any gene: 5. CDR3 amino acids: CASSSTGGWEQYF. The DNA of the CDR3 is TGCGCCAGCAGCTCAACAGGGGGCTGGGAGCAGTACTTC.

CDR3 bases: TGTGCCATCAGAATGACGGACGATAGCAATCAGCCCCAGCATTTT. This sequence encodes CAIRMTDDSNQPQHF. V and J are TRBV10-3 and TRBJ1-5; D uncertain. This CDR3 contains 15 residues. Per the germline V gene, CDR1 is ENHRY and CDR2 is SYGVKD. V gave up 6 bases and J gave up 0 bases, with 12 bases separating them.

In its sample, this clone was seen once. V gene TRBV29-1 combines with J gene TRBJ2-1; 8 positions match TRBD2. V was clipped by 4 bases and J by 4 bases; unmatched bases: 6. The CDR3 length is 14 residues. CDR1 SQVTM and CDR2 ANQGSEA come from the germline V gene. CDR3: CSVAGTSSYNEQFF. The CDR3 coding sequence is TGCAGCGTTGCAGGGACTAGTTCATACAATGAGCAGTTCTTC.

The rearrangement links TRBV5-4 to TRBJ1-4; tentatively, D is TRBD1 (5 bases). Germline CDR1 is SGHNT and CDR2 is YYREEE (reference sequence). The length of the CDR3 is 15 residues. The V gene lost 0 bases and the J gene lost 7 bases, with 13 bases spanning the gap. The CDR3 spells CASSLGGAQGEKLFF. CDR3 nucleotides: TGTGCCAGCAGCTTGGGTGGGGCTCAGGGTGAAAAACTGTTTTTT.

With regard to this clone: The same CDR3 also results from other DNA sequences found in this sample. The chain couples TRBV7-9 to TRBJ1-5, with unresolved D. Germline CDR1 SEHNR, CDR2 FQNEAQ (reference sequence). V lost 1 base and J 5 bases, leaving 6 bases between the germline ends. This CDR3 is 13 amino acids long. CDR3 in DNA: TGTGCCAGCAGCTTAGTTTCCGATCAGCCCCAGCATTTT. Its translation: CASSLVSDQPQHF.

This rearrangement joins TRBV25-1 to TRBJ2-1, with D perhaps matching TRBD2 (5 bases). Germline assignment: CDR1 MGHDK and CDR2 SYGVNS. V shed 2 bases and J shed 6 bases, with 11 bases lying between them. This CDR3 has 14 residues. The CDR3 sequence: CASSEMVATNEQFF. The DNA for the CDR3 is TGTGCCAGCAGTGAAATGGTAGCGACCAATGAGCAGTTCTTC.

As regards this clone: Distinct nucleotide sequences in the sample also encode this CDR3. The V and J genes are TRBV5-1 and TRBJ2-7, with D perhaps TRBD2 (5 bases). The CDR3 loop spans 13 amino acids. V lost 0 bases, J lost 4 bases, and 8 bases lay in between. Germline CDR1 SGHRS, CDR2 YFSETQ. The CDR3: CASSLDGGYEQYF. As DNA, the CDR3 is TGCGCCAGCAGCTTGGACGGAGGATACGAGCAGTACTTC.

CDR3: CASTSGRAWGDTQYF. As DNA, the CDR3 is TGTGCCAGCACTAGCGGGAGGGCCTGGGGAGATACGCAGTATTTT. This sequence joins TRBV27 and TRBJ2-3; 12 nucleotides match TRBD2. This CDR3 has 15 residues. Per germline, CDR1 MNHEY and CDR2 SMNVEV (reference sequence). The ends lost 7 bases at V and 5 bases at J; junction bases unmatched: 7.

This clone occurred once. The chain carries TRBV5-6 and TRBJ1-2; a possible D gene is TRBD1 (6 bases). The length of the CDR3 is 16 residues. Germline CDR1 SGHDT, CDR2 YYEEEE. V lost 0 bases and J 2 bases, leaving 14 bases between the germline ends. CDR3 loop: CASSLGQQGANYGYTF. The CDR3 nucleotides read TGTGCCAGCAGCTTGGGGCAACAGGGCGCCAACTATGGCTACACCTTC.

The chain recombines TRBV6-1 with TRBJ2-1, with a possible D match to TRBD2 (6 bases). V lost 5 bases and J 4 bases, leaving 15 bases between the germline ends. The length of the CDR3 is 15 residues. Germline V gene data show CDR1 as MNHNS and CDR2 as SASEGT. CDR3 residues: CASSSLWGTYNEQFF. In DNA form, the CDR3 reads TGTGCCAGCAGTTCGTTGTGGGGGACTTACAATGAGCAGTTCTTC.

This chain joins TRBV11-3 and TRBJ2-1; 8 bases match TRBD2. The germline V gene has CDR1 SGHNT and CDR2 YENEEA. J gave up 9 bases and V 5 bases, and 18 bases lay outside the gene matches. The CDR3 is 17 amino acids. CDR3 in amino acids: CASSRREGLAGLGEQFF. The CDR3 DNA sequence: TGTGCCAGCAGCAGACGAGAGGGCCTAGCGGGTTTGGGTGAGCAGTTCTTC.

The chain couples TRBV7-9 to TRBJ2-2; D may correspond to TRBD1 or TRBD2 (5 bases each). V was clipped by 1 base and J by 4 bases, with 10 bases between them. Germline values: CDR1 SEHNR, CDR2 FQNEAQ (reference sequence). The CDR3 spans 15 residues. DNA of the CDR3: TGTGCCAGCAGCTTAGGGGGACCACGCACCGGGGAGCTGTTTTTT. It encodes CASSLGGPRTGELFF.

V usage is TRBV27 and J usage is TRBJ2-7; 12 bases agree with TRBD1. Losses at the gene ends were 6 bases for V and 8 bases for J; bases not matched to a gene: 20. Germline lookup yields CDR1 MNHEY and CDR2 SMNVEV (reference sequence). CDR3 length: 18 amino acids. CDR3 loop: CASSLTGTGGGQGKKQYF. CDR3 nucleotides: TGTGCCAGCAGCCTCACCGGGACAGGGGGCGGTCAGGGAAAAAAGCAGTACTTC.

The rearrangement uses TRBV27 and TRBJ1-1; D unclear. V was shortened by 1 base and J by 0 bases, with 9 bases between the two germline ends. The CDR3 is 15 amino acids. Germline V gene sequence: CDR1 MNHEY, CDR2 SMNVEV (reference sequence). The CDR3 reads CASSLLADMNTEAFF. CDR3 DNA: TGTGCCAGCAGTTTATTGGCGGATATGAACACTGAAGCTTTCTTT.

This clone was observed once. The chain couples TRBV6-6 to TRBJ1-5, with D unresolved. The CDR3 length is 12 residues. With 7 bases removed from V and 5 bases from J, the gap between germline ends came to 9 bases. The V gene's germline CDR1 is MNHNY and CDR2 SVGAGI (reference sequence). CDR3 region: CASNLSHQPQHF. In nucleotides, the CDR3 is TGTGCCAGCAACCTGTCCCATCAGCCCCAGCATTTT.

J is TRBJ2-5 and V is TRBV2, with 10 positions matching TRBD2. The CDR3 consists of 14 residues. The trim removed 7 bases at V and 5 bases at J, leaving 7 bases unmatched. Germline CDR1 reads SNHLY; CDR2 reads FYNNEI. Here the CDR3 reads CASNQREGPETQYF. CDR3 sequence (DNA): TGTGCCAGCAACCAGCGGGAGGGCCCTGAGACCCAGTACTTC.

The chain uses TRBV7-2 and TRBJ2-1, with D maybe TRBD2 (6 bases). Germline assignment: CDR1 SGHTA and CDR2 FQGNSA. This CDR3 region has 17 residues. Trimming shortened V by 0 bases and J by 2 bases, and 14 bases separated the two germline ends. CDR3 sequence reads: CASSLALARGAYNEQFF. In DNA, the CDR3 is TGTGCCAGCAGCTTAGCGCTAGCGAGAGGGGCCTACAATGAGCAGTTCTTC.

The chain joins TRBV9 to TRBJ2-2; no definite D call. The germline V and J ends were trimmed by 7 bases and 1 base, with 11 bases remaining between them. This CDR3 region has 14 residues. The germline gives CDR1 SGDLS, CDR2 YYNGEE. This CDR3 is CASRPAVNTGELFF. In nucleotides, the CDR3 is TGTGCCAGCCGCCCGGCTGTGAACACCGGGGAGCTGTTTTTT. Drawing the rest from reference TRBV9 and TRBJ2-2, the complete variable domain is DSGVTQTPKHLITATGQRVTLRCSPRSGDLSVYWYQQSLDQGLQFLIQYYNGEERAKGNILERFSAQQFPDLHSELNLSSLELGDSALYFCASRPAVNTGELFFGEGSRLTVL.

The chain recombines TRBV6-6 with TRBJ2-7, with D possibly matching TRBD1 (5 bases). This CDR3 contains 15 residues. CDR1 and CDR2 from the germline V gene are MNHNY and SVGAGI (reference sequence). Trimming removed 1 base at V and 1 base at J, with 11 bases between. DNA for the CDR3: TGTGCCAGCAGTTACTTGAAAGGGGTTTCCTACGAGCAGTACTTC. It specifies CASSYLKGVSYEQYF.

The CDR3 bases are TGTGCCAGCAGTTTATCCCTCCAGGGGATCAACTATGGCTACACCTTC. This codes for CASSLSLQGINYGYTF. The rearrangement uses TRBV28 and TRBJ1-2, with a weak D call TRBD1 (6 bases). V lost 1 base and J 2 bases, leaving 14 bases between the germline ends. There are 16 residues in the CDR3. Germline lookup yields CDR1 MDHEN and CDR2 SYDVKM.

The rearrangement joins TRBV5-1 to TRBJ2-5, with TRBD2 matching 16 bases. The ends lost 6 bases at V and 1 base at J; junction bases unmatched: 6. The CDR3 is 17 residues long. Germline V CDR1 and CDR2: SGHRS, YFSETQ. The CDR3 loop reads CASIGTSGRGFQETQYF. The CDR3 DNA sequence: TGCGCCAGCATCGGGACTAGCGGGAGGGGATTCCAAGAGACCCAGTACTTC.

The chain is built from TRBV29-1 and TRBJ1-3; D is ambiguous. V lost 6 bases and J lost 0, with 9 bases in between. The germline gives CDR1 SQVTM, CDR2 ANQGSEA. This CDR3 is 13 amino acids long. CDR3 residues: CSVSLHSGNTIYF. In nucleotides, the CDR3 is TGCAGCGTCTCACTGCACTCTGGAAACACCATATATTTT.